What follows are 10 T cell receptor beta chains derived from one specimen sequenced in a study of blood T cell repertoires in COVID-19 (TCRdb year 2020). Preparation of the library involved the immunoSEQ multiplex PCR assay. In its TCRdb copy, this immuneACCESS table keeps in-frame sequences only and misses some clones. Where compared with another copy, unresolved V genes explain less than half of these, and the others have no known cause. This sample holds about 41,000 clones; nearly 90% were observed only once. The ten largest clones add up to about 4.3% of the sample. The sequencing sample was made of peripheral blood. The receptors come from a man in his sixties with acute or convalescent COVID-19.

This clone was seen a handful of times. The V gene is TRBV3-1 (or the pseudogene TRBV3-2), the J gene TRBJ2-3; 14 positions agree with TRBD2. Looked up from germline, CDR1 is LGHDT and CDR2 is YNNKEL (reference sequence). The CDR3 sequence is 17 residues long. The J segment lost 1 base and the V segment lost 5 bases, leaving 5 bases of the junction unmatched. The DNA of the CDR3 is TGTGCCAGCAGCAATGGACTAGCGGGGGGCGGCACAGATACGCAGTATTTT. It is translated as CASSNGLAGGGTDTQYF.

The CDR3 loop is CASKTRDNYNEQFF. The CDR3 coding sequence is TGTGCCAGTAAGACCCGGGACAACTACAATGAGCAGTTCTTC. The chain is built from TRBV19 and TRBJ2-1, with a weak D call TRBD1 (6 bases). Germline-derived CDR1 and CDR2 are LNHDA and SQIVND (reference sequence). The CDR3 is 14 amino acids. Trimming shortened V by 7 bases and J by 3 bases, and 13 bases separated the two germline ends.

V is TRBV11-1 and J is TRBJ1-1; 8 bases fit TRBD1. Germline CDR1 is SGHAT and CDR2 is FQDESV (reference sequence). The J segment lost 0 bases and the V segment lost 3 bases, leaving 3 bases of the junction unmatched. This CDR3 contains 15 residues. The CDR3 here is CASSLGGQVNTEAFF. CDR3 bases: TGTGCCAGCAGCTTGGGGGGACAGGTGAACACTGAAGCTTTCTTT.

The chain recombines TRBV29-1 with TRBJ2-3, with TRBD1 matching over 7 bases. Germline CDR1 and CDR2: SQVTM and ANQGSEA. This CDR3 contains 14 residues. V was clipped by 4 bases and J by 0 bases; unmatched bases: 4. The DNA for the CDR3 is TGCAGCGTTGTCCCAGGGGGAAGCACAGATACGCAGTATTTT. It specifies CSVVPGGSTDTQYF.

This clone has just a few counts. DNA for the CDR3: TGTGCCAGCAGTCCCCGACAGGGGGCATACTATGGCTACACCTTC. Translated, it gives CASSPRQGAYYGYTF. V usage is TRBV6-5 and J usage is TRBJ1-2, with 10 bases aligning to TRBD1. Germline V gene data show CDR1 as MNHEY and CDR2 as SVGAGI. The CDR3 covers 15 residues. J was trimmed by 3 bases and V by 5 bases; bases with no gene match: 6.

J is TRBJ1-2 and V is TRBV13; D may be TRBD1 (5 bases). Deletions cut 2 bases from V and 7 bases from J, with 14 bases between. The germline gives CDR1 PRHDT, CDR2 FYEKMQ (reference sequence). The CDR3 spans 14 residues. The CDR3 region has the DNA TGTGCCAGCAGCTTAATGGGGGGGAATATTGGCTACACCTTC. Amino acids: CASSLMGGNIGYTF. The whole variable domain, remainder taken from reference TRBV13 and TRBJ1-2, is AAGVIQSPRHLIKEKRETATLKCYPIPRHDTVYWYQQGPGQDPQFLISFYEKMQSDKGSIPDRFSAQQFSDYHSELNMSSLELGDSALYFCASSLMGGNIGYTFGSGTRLTVV.

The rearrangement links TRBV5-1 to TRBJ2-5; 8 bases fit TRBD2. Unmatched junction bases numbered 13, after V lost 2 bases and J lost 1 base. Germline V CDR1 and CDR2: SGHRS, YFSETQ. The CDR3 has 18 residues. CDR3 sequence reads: CASSFIPRRGALQETQYF. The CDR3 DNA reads TGCGCCAGCAGCTTTATCCCCCGGCGGGGGGCCCTCCAAGAGACCCAGTACTTC.

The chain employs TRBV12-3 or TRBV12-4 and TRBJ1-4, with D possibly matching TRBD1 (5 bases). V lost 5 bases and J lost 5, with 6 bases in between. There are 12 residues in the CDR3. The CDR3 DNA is TGTGCCAGCAGTGGACAAAATGAAAAACTGTTTTTT. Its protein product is CASSGQNEKLFF.

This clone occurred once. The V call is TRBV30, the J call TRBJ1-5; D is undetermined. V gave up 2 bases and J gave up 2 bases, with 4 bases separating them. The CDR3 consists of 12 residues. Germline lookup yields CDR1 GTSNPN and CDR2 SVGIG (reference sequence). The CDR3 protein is CAWSQGNQPQHF. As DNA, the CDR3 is TGTGCCTGGAGTCAGGGCAATCAGCCCCAGCATTTT.

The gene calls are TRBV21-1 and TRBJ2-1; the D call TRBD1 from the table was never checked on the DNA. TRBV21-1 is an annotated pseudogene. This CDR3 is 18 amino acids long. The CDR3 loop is CASSNREFGDRAYNEQFF. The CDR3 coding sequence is TGTGCCAGCAGCAATCGGGAATTCGGGGACAGGGCCTACAATGAGCAGTTCTTC.